Following are 30 T cell receptor beta chains from one sample sequenced in a study of beta chain features in type 1 diabetes. Study-wide results and caveats: All four CD4+ subsets of Type 1 diabetes patients contained TCRB CDR3s that were moderately but significantly shorter.

The whole isolated RNA underwent reverse transcription, so sequencing captured expressed TCRB transcripts. The table came from immunoSEQ multiplex PCR; TCRdb's copy has only in-frame clones and leaves some out. The table lists some 190,000 clones, about 7.8% of them singletons. The antigens of these receptors remain unknown. Sequenced: central memory CD4+ T cells from blood. The receptor source for this set is a woman between 40 and 50 years old with type 1 diabetes.

The table lists this clone with a few counts. The chain couples TRBV27 to TRBJ2-5; a possible D gene is TRBD1 (8 bases). The CDR3 has 13 amino acids. The germline V and J ends were trimmed by 6 bases and 5 bases, with 13 bases remaining between them. Germline CDR1 and CDR2: MNHEY and SMNVEV (reference sequence). The DNA of the CDR3 is TGTGCCAGCAGACAGGGGGGGCGGGAGACCCAGTACTTC. This sequence encodes CASRQGGRETQYF.

The rearrangement links TRBV25-1 to TRBJ1-2; 7 bases fit TRBD1. The germline V gene encodes CDR1 MGHDK and CDR2 SYGVNS. The length of the CDR3 is 16 residues. Unmatched junction bases numbered 14, after V lost 2 bases and J lost 8 bases. The chain's CDR3 is CASSEMGTAPFEGYTF. For the CDR3, the DNA is TGTGCCAGCAGTGAAATGGGGACAGCCCCTTTTGAGGGCTACACCTTC.

This clone was seen a few times. The V and J genes are TRBV7-2 and TRBJ2-6, with D uncertain. V lost 5 bases and J 0 bases, leaving 11 bases between the germline ends. Per germline, CDR1 SGHTA and CDR2 FQGNSA. The CDR3 covers 16 residues. The CDR3 DNA sequence: TGTGCCAGCAGCGCCCGCGCAACCTCTGGGGCCAACGTCCTGACTTTC. This codes for CASSARATSGANVLTF. Full variable domain (remainder filled in from reference TRBV7-2 and TRBJ2-6): GAGVSQSPSNKVTEKGKDVELRCDPISGHTALYWYRQSLGQGLEFLIYFQGNSAPDKSGLPSDRFSAERTGGSVSTLTIQRTQQEDSAVYLCASSARATSGANVLTFGAGSRLTVL.

V is TRBV28 and J is TRBJ2-7; possible D gene TRBD1, 8 bases. The CDR3 runs 15 residues. Trimming left V 1 base short and J 5 bases short, with 15 bases between. Germline CDR1 MDHEN, CDR2 SYDVKM. CDR3 amino acids: CASSLSQGAGDEQYF. DNA of the CDR3: TGTGCCAGCAGTTTATCTCAGGGGGCGGGGGACGAGCAGTACTTC. Full variable domain (rest looked up from reference TRBV28 and TRBJ2-7): DVKVTQSSRYLVKRTGEKVFLECVQDMDHENMFWYRQDPGLGLRLIYFSYDVKMKEKGDIPEGYSVSREKKERFSLILESASTNQTSMYLCASSLSQGAGDEQYFGPGTRLTVT.

Only a few counts were recorded for this clone. This chain joins TRBV5-1 and TRBJ1-2; D is unresolved. V dropped 2 bases and J dropped 6 bases, with 14 bases sitting between them. Germline CDR1 reads SGHRS; CDR2 reads YFSETQ. This CDR3 comprises 14 residues. The CDR3 spells CASSFNARVDGYTF. In nucleotides, the CDR3 is TGCGCCAGCAGCTTTAACGCCCGAGTCGATGGCTACACCTTC.

This clone was recorded a few times. The chain is built from TRBV7-2 and TRBJ1-2; 7 bases map to TRBD1. The ends lost 0 bases at V and 4 bases at J; junction bases unmatched: 5. Looked up from germline, CDR1 is SGHTA and CDR2 is FQGNSA. The length of the CDR3 is 15 residues. The CDR3 bases are TGTGCCAGCAGCTTAGCGGGGGACAGCAGCTATGGCTACACCTTC. Protein product: CASSLAGDSSYGYTF. Together with reference TRBV7-2 and TRBJ1-2, the CDR3 gives the full variable domain: GAGVSQSPSNKVTEKGKDVELRCDPISGHTALYWYRQSLGQGLEFLIYFQGNSAPDKSGLPSDRFSAERTGGSVSTLTIQRTQQEDSAVYLCASSLAGDSSYGYTFGSGTRLTVV.

The chain employs TRBV7-3 and TRBJ2-1, with 12 bases fitting TRBD2. Germline-derived CDR1 and CDR2 are SGHTA and FQGTGA. The CDR3 spans 16 residues. Trimming removed 6 bases from V and 8 bases from J; junction bases left unmatched: 11. The CDR3 coding sequence is TGTGCCAGCAGGCCTTCTCCTAGCGGGGGGGTCGATGAGCAGTTCTTC. Encoded protein: CASRPSPSGGVDEQFF.

This clone was recorded a few times. The chain links TRBV11-2 to TRBJ2-7; 9 bases align to TRBD2. Unmatched junction bases numbered 15, after V lost 5 bases and J lost 4 bases. There are 17 residues in the CDR3. CDR1 and CDR2 from the germline V gene are SGHAT and FQNNGV. The DNA of the CDR3 is TGTGCCAGCAGCCAACCGGGGCTAGCGGGGACGTTTTACGAGCAGTACTTC. Residues: CASSQPGLAGTFYEQYF. The full variable domain, rest sourced from reference TRBV11-2 and TRBJ2-7, is EAGVAQSPRYKIIEKRQSVAFWCNPISGHATLYWYQQILGQGPKLLIQFQNNGVVDDSQLPKDRFSAERLKGVDSTLKIQPAKLEDSAVYLCASSQPGLAGTFYEQYFGPGTRLTVT.

This clone was observed a handful of times. V and J are TRBV4-1 and TRBJ1-5; the D is unclear. This CDR3 is built from 15 residues. The ends were cut back, 0 bases at V and 0 bases at J, with 6 bases in the middle. The V gene's germline CDR1 is MGHRA and CDR2 YSYEKL. Written as DNA, the CDR3 is TGCGCCAGCAGCCAAGAGCCCTATAGCAATCAGCCCCAGCATTTT. It translates to CASSQEPYSNQPQHF.

In this sample, this clone turned up a few times. The gene calls are TRBV7-9 and TRBJ1-4, with D unclear. From germline, CDR1 is SEHNR and CDR2 FQNEAQ (reference sequence). V gave up 4 bases and J gave up 8 bases, with 14 bases separating them. CDR3 length: 14 residues. For the CDR3, the DNA is TGTGCCAGCAGCTCCGACGGGTTTGAAGAAAAACTGTTTTTT. Translation: CASSSDGFEEKLFF.

This clone has a handful of counts. The V and J genes are TRBV14 and TRBJ1-2, with 9 bases fitting TRBD1. Germline V gene lookup returns CDR1 SGHDN and CDR2 FVKESK. The CDR3 runs to 16 residues. The junction had 12 bases not matched to a gene; V was cut back by 0 bases and J by 10 bases. The CDR3 here is CASSQDPQGALRDYTF. The CDR3 DNA sequence: TGTGCCAGCAGCCAAGACCCACAGGGGGCCCTTCGCGACTACACCTTC.

J is TRBJ2-3 and V is TRBV28, with D tentatively TRBD1 (5 bases). The V gene's germline CDR1 is MDHEN and CDR2 SYDVKM. Trimming left V 2 bases short and J 4 bases short, with 7 bases between. The CDR3 has 13 residues. The CDR3 DNA reads as TGTGCCAGCAGTTTACAGGGCGCAGATACGCAGTATTTT. It encodes CASSLQGADTQYF. The full variable domain, with the rest looked up from reference TRBV28 and TRBJ2-3, is DVKVTQSSRYLVKRTGEKVFLECVQDMDHENMFWYRQDPGLGLRLIYFSYDVKMKEKGDIPEGYSVSREKKERFSLILESASTNQTSMYLCASSLQGADTQYFGPGTRLTVL.

This clone was observed a handful of times. V is TRBV28 and J is TRBJ1-2; D is unclear. V lost 7 bases to trimming and J lost 0 bases, with 15 bases between them. CDR3 length: 15 residues. In germline, CDR1 is MDHEN, CDR2 SYDVKM. The CDR3 here is CASTPPVGANYGYTF. CDR3 DNA sequence: TGTGCCAGCACTCCTCCAGTCGGGGCTAACTATGGCTACACCTTC.

The CDR3 bases are TGTGCCAGCAGTAATCCCGGGACAGGGTTTAATTCACCCCTCCACTTT. Translation: CASSNPGTGFNSPLHF. The chain combines TRBV28 with TRBJ1-6; the match to TRBD1 covers 9 bases. J was trimmed by 6 bases and V by 5 bases; bases with no gene match: 8. CDR1 and CDR2 from the germline V gene are MDHEN and SYDVKM. The CDR3 runs to 16 residues. Full variable domain (remainder filled in from reference TRBV28 and TRBJ1-6): DVKVTQSSRYLVKRTGEKVFLECVQDMDHENMFWYRQDPGLGLRLIYFSYDVKMKEKGDIPEGYSVSREKKERFSLILESASTNQTSMYLCASSNPGTGFNSPLHFGNGTRLTVT.

This clone was seen a handful of times. V gene TRBV18 combines with J gene TRBJ1-1; TRBD1 matches 7 bases. V shed 7 bases and J 0 bases; nucleotides not matched to a gene: 5. CDR3 size: 14 residues. CDR1 and CDR2 (germline): KGHSH, LQKENI. The CDR3 nucleotides read TGTGCCAGCTATGGGGACAGTTTGAACACTGAAGCTTTCTTT. Encoded protein: CASYGDSLNTEAFF.

This chain uses TRBV28 with TRBJ1-3; D remains ambiguous. Germline CDR1 MDHEN, CDR2 SYDVKM. The CDR3 consists of 10 residues. V was cut by 6 bases and J by 12 bases, with 9 bases left in between. The CDR3 DNA sequence: TGTGCCAGCAGCCAAGAGGGCATATATTTT. Encoded protein: CASSQEGIYF.

This clone came up a few times. The chain employs TRBV19 and TRBJ2-7, with D possibly TRBD1 on 6 matching bases. The germline V gene has CDR1 LNHDA and CDR2 SQIVND (reference sequence). The CDR3 consists of 14 residues. V was trimmed by 9 bases and J by 0 bases, leaving 15 bases between them. The CDR3 reads CASGTSFDSYEQYF. DNA of the CDR3: TGTGCCAGCGGGACATCTTTCGACTCCTACGAGCAGTACTTC.

The table lists this clone with many counts. The CDR3 region has the DNA TGCAGCGTTGCACCCGGGAGGGACATTCAGTACTTC. It is translated as CSVAPGRDIQYF. V and J are TRBV29-1 and TRBJ2-4; TRBD2 matches 8 bases. The CDR3 is 12 amino acids. The germline CDR1 and CDR2 sequences are SQVTM and ANQGSEA. Trimming removed 4 bases from V and 8 bases from J; junction bases left unmatched: 4.

The chain employs TRBV27 and TRBJ2-5, with D perhaps TRBD1 (6 bases). The length of the CDR3 is 14 residues. V lost 2 bases, J lost 4 bases, and 11 bases lay in between. CDR1 is MNHEY and CDR2 is SMNVEV in the germline V gene (reference sequence). Here the CDR3 reads CASSLEEGVETQYF. The DNA of the CDR3 is TGTGCCAGCAGTTTAGAAGAGGGGGTAGAGACCCAGTACTTC.

This chain connects TRBV4-1 to TRBJ2-3, with 14 bases aligning to TRBD2. V shed 1 base and J 5 bases; nucleotides not matched to a gene: 8. Germline CDR1 is MGHRA and CDR2 is YSYEKL. The CDR3 is 18 residues long. CDR3 sequence reads: CASSQGLAGGFLRDTQYF. CDR3 DNA: TGCGCCAGCAGCCAAGGACTAGCGGGAGGGTTTCTAAGAGATACGCAGTATTTT.

This clone was found a few times. This chain connects TRBV7-2 to TRBJ1-2, with 7 bases matching TRBD1. This CDR3 contains 14 residues. V was pared by 4 bases and J by 4 bases, with 6 bases of the junction left unmatched. Germline V gene lookup returns CDR1 SGHTA and CDR2 FQGNSA. The chain's CDR3 is CASSSTTGTYGYTF. CDR3 in DNA: TGTGCCAGCAGCTCCACGACAGGGACCTATGGCTACACCTTC. Supplemented by reference TRBV7-2 and TRBJ1-2, the full variable domain reads GAGVSQSPSNKVTEKGKDVELRCDPISGHTALYWYRQSLGQGLEFLIYFQGNSAPDKSGLPSDRFSAERTGGSVSTLTIQRTQQEDSAVYLCASSSTTGTYGYTFGSGTRLTVV.

V and J are TRBV5-1 and TRBJ2-2; TRBD2 matches 9 bases. Trimming cost V 0 bases and J 0 bases; bases outside gene matches: 3. Germline values: CDR1 SGHRS, CDR2 YFSETQ. The length of the CDR3 is 17 residues. For the CDR3, the DNA is TGCGCCAGCAGCTTGGGGACTAGCGCTGCGAACACCGGGGAGCTGTTTTTT. Translating it yields CASSLGTSAANTGELFF.

This clone occurred a few times. V is TRBV6-6 and J is TRBJ2-1; 14 bases agree with TRBD2. The V and J ends lost 2 bases and 5 bases, in that order; junction bases with no gene match: 2. This CDR3 is 16 amino acids long. Germline CDR1 reads MNHNY; CDR2 reads SVGAGI (reference sequence). The CDR3: CASSYRTSGGNNEQFF. The CDR3 DNA is TGTGCCAGCAGTTACCGGACTAGCGGGGGGAACAATGAGCAGTTCTTC.

The genes are TRBV7-9 and TRBJ2-1; 8 positions agree with TRBD1. This CDR3 region has 16 residues. The J segment lost 8 bases and the V segment lost 5 bases, leaving 14 bases of the junction unmatched. Germline assignment: CDR1 SEHNR and CDR2 FQNEAQ (reference sequence). CDR3 residues: CASSHRRGTGLYEQFF. DNA of the CDR3: TGTGCCAGCAGCCACCGGCGCGGGACAGGTCTGTATGAGCAGTTCTTC.

As to this clone: This sample also contains other DNA sequences that code for the same CDR3. The rearrangement joins TRBV5-6 to TRBJ2-3; TRBD2 agrees at 7 bases. V shed 1 base and J 3 bases; nucleotides not matched to a gene: 5. CDR3 size: 15 residues. From germline, CDR1 is SGHDT and CDR2 YYEEEE. Here the CDR3 DNA reads TGTGCCAGCAGCTTGCGTGGGAGGGGTACAGATACGCAGTATTTT. Translated: CASSLRGRGTDTQYF.

This clone was seen more than once but under ten times. V gene TRBV9 combines with J gene TRBJ2-7; TRBD1 matches 8 bases. V was pared by 3 bases and J by 4 bases, with 9 bases of the junction left unmatched. The CDR3 totals 15 residues. The germline CDR1 and CDR2 sequences are SGDLS and YYNGEE. CDR3 amino acids: CASSALGQGLYEQYF. In DNA, the CDR3 is TGTGCCAGCAGCGCCCTAGGACAGGGTCTATACGAGCAGTACTTC.

In this sample, this clone turned up a few times. V is TRBV18 and J is TRBJ2-7; weak D call: TRBD2 (6 bases). The ends were cut back, 1 base at V and 7 bases at J, with 11 bases in the middle. The CDR3 extends over 13 amino acids. In germline, CDR1 is KGHSH, CDR2 LQKENI. The CDR3 sequence is CASSPLGGKEQYF. CDR3 in DNA: TGTGCCAGCTCACCACTAGGAGGGAAAGAGCAGTACTTC. The variable domain in full, completed from reference TRBV18 and TRBJ2-7, reads NAGVMQNPRHLVRRRGQEARLRCSPMKGHSHVYWYRQLPEEGLKFMVYLQKENIIDESGMPKERFSAEFPKEGPSILRIQQVVRGDSAAYFCASSPLGGKEQYFGPGTRLTVT.

This clone was detected many times. V usage is TRBV2 and J usage is TRBJ1-2, with a weak D call TRBD1 (6 bases). The CDR3 consists of 13 residues. Trimming took 4 bases from V and 4 from J, leaving 10 bases between them. CDR1 and CDR2 from the germline V gene are SNHLY and FYNNEI. The CDR3 protein is CASSALDSYGYTF. In DNA, the CDR3 is TGTGCCAGCAGTGCGTTGGACAGCTATGGCTACACCTTC.

The chain is built from TRBV4-2 and TRBJ1-1; the D is unclear. Germline V CDR1 and CDR2: LGHNA, YNFKEQ. V gave up 3 bases and J gave up 5 bases, with 13 bases separating them. The CDR3 is 14 residues long. As DNA, the CDR3 is TGTGCCAGCAGCCACGATCGAGGAGGGACTGAAGCTTTCTTT. Translated, it gives CASSHDRGGTEAFF.

The V call is TRBV9, the J call TRBJ2-7, with TRBD1 matching 8 bases. With 4 bases clipped from V and 5 bases from J, the junction kept 2 bases outside the gene matches. CDR1 and CDR2 (germline): SGDLS, YYNGEE. This CDR3 is built from 12 residues. CDR3 sequence (DNA): TGTGCCAGCAGCTCGACAGGGGACGAGCAGTACTTC. Amino acids: CASSSTGDEQYF.